Detailed here is one TCR beta chain. Germline trimming cut 3 bases from V and 4 bases from J; bases unmatched to any gene: 6. From germline, CDR1 is MRHNA and CDR2 SNTAGT. The CDR3 is made up of 15 amino acids. In the authors' methods: How many nucleated cells were present was estimated from reference gene primer amplification. The assay was immunoSEQ multiplex PCR, and TCRdb's table has in-frame clones only and misses some. The D gene and trimming were derived from the DNA, and the V and J assignments and clone size from that table. The table includes roughly 30,000 clones, roughly 90% detected once. This specimen belongs to a study of blood T cell repertoires in COVID-19. Study context: PBMCs, B-cell-depleted T cells, or T cells provided the cDNA or gDNA that made up the material.

The receptor was isolated from a human donor in a cohort sampled during active COVID-19. Sequencing input: peripheral blood. The chain joins TRBV6-4 to TRBJ2-3; 8 bases fit TRBD1. The CDR3 nucleotides are TGTGCCAGCAGTGAGAGGGCAGGGGGCGCAGATACGCAGTATTTT. It specifies CASSERAGGADTQYF.